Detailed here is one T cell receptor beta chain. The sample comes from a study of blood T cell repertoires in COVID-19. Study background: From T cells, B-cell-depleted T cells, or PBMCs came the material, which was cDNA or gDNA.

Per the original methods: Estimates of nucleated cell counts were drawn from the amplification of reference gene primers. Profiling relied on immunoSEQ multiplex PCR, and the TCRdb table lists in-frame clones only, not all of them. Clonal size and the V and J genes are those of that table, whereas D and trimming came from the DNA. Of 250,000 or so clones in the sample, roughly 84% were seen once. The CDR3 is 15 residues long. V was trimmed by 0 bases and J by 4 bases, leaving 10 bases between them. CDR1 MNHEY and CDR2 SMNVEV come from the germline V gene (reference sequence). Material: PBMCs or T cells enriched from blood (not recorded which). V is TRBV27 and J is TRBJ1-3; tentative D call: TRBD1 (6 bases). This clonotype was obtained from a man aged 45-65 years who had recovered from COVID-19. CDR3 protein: CASSLSAGVGNTIYF. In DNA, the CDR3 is TGTGCCAGCAGTTTATCAGCAGGGGTCGGAAACACCATATATTTT.